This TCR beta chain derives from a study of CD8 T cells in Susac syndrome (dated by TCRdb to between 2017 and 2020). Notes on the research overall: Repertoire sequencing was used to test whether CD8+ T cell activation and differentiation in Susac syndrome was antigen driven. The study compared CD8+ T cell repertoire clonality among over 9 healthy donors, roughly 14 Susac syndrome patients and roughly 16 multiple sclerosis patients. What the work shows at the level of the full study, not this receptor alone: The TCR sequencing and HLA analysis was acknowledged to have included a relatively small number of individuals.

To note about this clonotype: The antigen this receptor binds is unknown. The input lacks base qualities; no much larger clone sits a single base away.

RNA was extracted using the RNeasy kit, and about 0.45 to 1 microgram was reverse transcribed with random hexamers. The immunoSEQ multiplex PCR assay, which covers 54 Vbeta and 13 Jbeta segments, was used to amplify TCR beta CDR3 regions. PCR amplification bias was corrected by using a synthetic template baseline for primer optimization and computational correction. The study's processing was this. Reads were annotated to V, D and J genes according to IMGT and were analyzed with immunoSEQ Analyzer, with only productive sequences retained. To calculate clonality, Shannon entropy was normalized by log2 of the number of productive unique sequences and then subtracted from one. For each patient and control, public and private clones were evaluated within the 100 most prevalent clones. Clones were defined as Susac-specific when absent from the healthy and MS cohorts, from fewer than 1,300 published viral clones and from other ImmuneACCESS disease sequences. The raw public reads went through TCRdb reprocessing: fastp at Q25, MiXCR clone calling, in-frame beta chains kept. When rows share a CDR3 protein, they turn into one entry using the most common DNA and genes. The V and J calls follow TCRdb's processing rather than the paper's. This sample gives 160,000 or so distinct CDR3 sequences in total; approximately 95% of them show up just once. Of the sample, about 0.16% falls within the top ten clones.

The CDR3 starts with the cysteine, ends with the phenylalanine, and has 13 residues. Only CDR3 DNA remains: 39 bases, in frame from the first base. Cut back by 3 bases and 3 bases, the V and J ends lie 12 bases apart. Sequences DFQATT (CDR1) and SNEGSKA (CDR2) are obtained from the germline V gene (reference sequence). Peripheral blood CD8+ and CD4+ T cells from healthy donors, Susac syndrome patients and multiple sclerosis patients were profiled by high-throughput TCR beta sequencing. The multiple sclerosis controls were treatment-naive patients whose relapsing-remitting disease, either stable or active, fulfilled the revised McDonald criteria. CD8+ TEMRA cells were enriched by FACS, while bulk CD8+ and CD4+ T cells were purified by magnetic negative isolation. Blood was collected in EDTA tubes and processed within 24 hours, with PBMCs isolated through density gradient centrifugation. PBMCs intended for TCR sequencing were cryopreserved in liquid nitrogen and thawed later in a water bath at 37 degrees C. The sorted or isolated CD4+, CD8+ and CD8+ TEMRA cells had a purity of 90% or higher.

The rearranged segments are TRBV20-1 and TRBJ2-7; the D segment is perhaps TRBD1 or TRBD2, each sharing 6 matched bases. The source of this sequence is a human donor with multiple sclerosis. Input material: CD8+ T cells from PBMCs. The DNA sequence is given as TGCAGTGCTAGGTATAGGGGGGACTACGAGCAGTACTTC. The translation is CSARYRGDYEQYF.